This T cell receptor (beta chain) was found in a study of cytomegalovirus exposure and HLA in healthy donors. As concerns this clone: Antigen specificity is unknown.

CDR1 SGHNT and CDR2 YYREEE come from the germline V gene (reference sequence). CDR3 size: 14 residues. V lost 4 bases to trimming and J lost 5 bases, with 15 bases between them. Study-level results: In an earlier analysis, in roughly 600 donors, most V segments appeared productive either ~87% or ~30% of the time. TCR sequences were mostly rare, though some public TCRs occurred in many donors.

The PCR contained 60 Vbeta and 13 Jbeta primers. Original processing methods: Later analysis identified roughly 84 million unique TCR beta chains, about 12 million shared. TCRdb's copy holds only in-frame clones and misses some; the assay was immunoSEQ multiplex PCR. That table is the source of V, J and clone size, and D and trimming were worked out from the DNA. The sample has 85,000 to 130,000 clones, over 70% seen once. This clonotype was obtained from a boy between 10 and 17 years old in good health and CMV-seronegative. The chain combines TRBV5-4 with TRBJ1-2; possible D gene TRBD1, 6 bases. Sequencing used PBMCs. Here the CDR3 reads CASSLGTGYYGYTF. In DNA, the CDR3 is TGTGCCAGCAGCCTCGGAACAGGGTATTATGGCTACACCTTC.